Below, 18 T cell receptor beta chains from the same sample are listed, as sequenced in a study of T cell responses to AZD1222 COVID-19 vaccine (dated by TCRdb to the early 2020s). The library was prepared using the immunoSEQ multiplex PCR assay. TCRdb stores this immuneACCESS table with in-frame sequences only. Part of the clones is absent; in the studies checked, under half of the shortfall reflects unresolved V genes, and no reason is known for the rest. The sample contains more than 75,000 clones, about 89% of them found a single time. The ten largest clones capture approximately 7% of the sample. The time point label corresponds to: baseline before first vaccination. Specimen: peripheral blood, collected on day 0 of AZD1222 vaccination. These receptors were collected from an adult in good health.

The chain carries TRBV4-1 and TRBJ1-2; D ambiguous. The CDR3 is 17 residues long. Trimming pared 2 bases from V and 2 bases from J, leaving 18 bases between. Per germline, CDR1 MGHRA and CDR2 YSYEKL. The CDR3 sequence: CASSQTLIGQTNYGYTF. DNA of the CDR3: TGCGCCAGCAGCCAAACCCTCATCGGTCAGACCAACTATGGCTACACCTTC.

J is TRBJ1-1 and V is TRBV28; the D gene is possibly TRBD1 (6 bases). The CDR3 has 14 residues. CDR1 is MDHEN and CDR2 is SYDVKM in the germline V gene. The ends were cut back, 7 bases at V and 2 bases at J, with 14 bases in the middle. CDR3 region: CASTAATGNTEAFF. CDR3 in DNA: TGTGCCAGCACCGCAGCGACAGGAAACACTGAAGCTTTCTTT.

The rearrangement links TRBV9 to TRBJ1-3; D uncertain. V was trimmed by 3 bases and J by 0 bases, leaving 7 bases between them. Germline CDR1 reads SGDLS; CDR2 reads YYNGEE. This CDR3 comprises 14 residues. The CDR3 reads CASSGRTSGNTIYF. CDR3 nucleotide sequence: TGTGCCAGCAGCGGTCGCACCTCTGGAAACACCATATATTTT. The full variable domain, with the rest looked up from reference TRBV9 and TRBJ1-3, is DSGVTQTPKHLITATGQRVTLRCSPRSGDLSVYWYQQSLDQGLQFLIQYYNGEERAKGNILERFSAQQFPDLHSELNLSSLELGDSALYFCASSGRTSGNTIYFGEGSWLTVV.

This clone was found a few times. The V call is TRBV19, the J call TRBJ2-7; 8 positions match TRBD2. The J segment lost 0 bases and the V segment lost 4 bases, leaving 8 bases of the junction unmatched. Germline V gene sequence: CDR1 LNHDA, CDR2 SQIVND (reference sequence). CDR3 length: 16 residues. The CDR3: CASSSLGLAGSYEQYF. The CDR3, as DNA: TGTGCCAGTAGTAGCCTGGGCCTAGCGGGCTCCTACGAGCAGTACTTC.

The CDR3 here is CASSQGDMTSGAYEQYF. Written as DNA, the CDR3 is TGCGCCAGCAGCCAAGGGGACATGACTAGCGGCGCCTACGAGCAGTACTTC. The V and J genes are TRBV4-3 and TRBJ2-7; 9 bases fit TRBD2. V trimming: 1 base; J trimming: 2 bases; junction bases outside the gene matches: 9. This CDR3 is 17 amino acids long. Per the germline V gene, CDR1 is LGHNA and CDR2 is YSLEER.

This clone appeared once. The chain links TRBV6-5 to TRBJ2-7; TRBD1 might be the D (5 bases). Trimming pared 8 bases from V and 6 bases from J, leaving 11 bases between. Germline CDR1 is MNHEY and CDR2 is SVGAGI. The CDR3 is made up of 11 amino acids. CDR3 residues: CASSLDTEQYF. The CDR3, as DNA: TGTGCCAGCTCCCTGGACACCGAGCAGTACTTC.

V is TRBV4-1 and J is TRBJ2-3; 10 nucleotides align to TRBD1. Germline V lookup: CDR1 MGHRA, CDR2 YSYEKL. This CDR3 is 15 amino acids long. The trim removed 3 bases at V and 6 bases at J, leaving 6 bases unmatched. CDR3 sequence: CASSQGDRGLDTQYF. CDR3 bases: TGCGCCAGCAGCCAGGGTGACAGGGGGCTGGATACGCAGTATTTT.

The sample holds a few counts of this clone. The rearrangement uses TRBV2 and TRBJ2-3, with TRBD2 matching 10 bases. The V and J ends lost 4 bases and 2 bases, in that order; junction bases with no gene match: 6. CDR1 SNHLY and CDR2 FYNNEI come from the germline V gene. This CDR3 is built from 16 residues. The CDR3 spells CASSVNSGGFTDTQYF. The CDR3 DNA sequence: TGTGCCAGCAGTGTTAATAGCGGGGGGTTCACAGATACGCAGTATTTT.

V gene TRBV16 combines with J gene TRBJ2-7, with TRBD1 as a possible D gene (5 bases). The CDR3 runs to 16 residues. V was clipped by 0 bases and J by 3 bases, with 15 bases between them. CDR1 is KGHSY, CDR2 FQNENV, per germline. CDR3 protein: CASSQSKGEGIYEQYF. CDR3 sequence (DNA): TGTGCCAGCAGCCAATCTAAAGGGGAAGGGATCTACGAGCAGTACTTC.

The J gene is TRBJ1-4, the V gene TRBV9; 7 bases align to TRBD1. Trimming removed 4 bases from V and 4 bases from J; junction bases left unmatched: 10. Germline assignment: CDR1 SGDLS and CDR2 YYNGEE. This CDR3 is 16 amino acids long. The CDR3 coding sequence is TGTGCCAGCAGCCACCTCGGGAGGGGGCGTAATGAAAAACTGTTTTTT. Translation gives CASSHLGRGRNEKLFF.

The V and J genes are TRBV18 and TRBJ2-3; D may match TRBD1 or TRBD2 (7 bases each). The ends were cut back, 3 bases at V and 3 bases at J, with 13 bases in the middle. CDR3 length: 15 residues. Germline CDR1 and CDR2: KGHSH and LQKENI. CDR3 nucleotide sequence: TGTGCCAGCTCACCCCAGGGGGGGGCAACAGATACGCAGTATTTT. Residues: CASSPQGGATDTQYF.

The chain uses TRBV9 and TRBJ2-1; 13 positions match TRBD2. The length of the CDR3 is 17 residues. V shed 3 bases and J 2 bases; nucleotides not matched to a gene: 5. CDR1 and CDR2 (germline): SGDLS, YYNGEE. CDR3 residues: CASSERGTSGAYNEQFF. In DNA, the CDR3 is TGTGCCAGCAGCGAGAGGGGGACTAGCGGGGCCTACAATGAGCAGTTCTTC.

In its sample, this clone was seen a few times. The chain carries TRBV7-3 and TRBJ1-1, with TRBD1 matching over 7 bases. The CDR3 extends over 13 amino acids. V lost 5 bases and J lost 3; bases outside the gene matches: 3. CDR1 is SGHTA and CDR2 is FQGTGA in the germline V gene. This CDR3 is CASSRQGYTEAFF. CDR3 in DNA: TGTGCCAGCAGCAGACAGGGTTACACTGAAGCTTTCTTT.

CDR3 amino acids: CASSLQGTETQYF. For the CDR3, the DNA is TGTGCCAGCAGTTTACAGGGTACGGAGACCCAGTACTTC. This chain joins TRBV28 and TRBJ2-5, with D possibly matching TRBD1 (5 bases). Trimming removed 2 bases at V and 5 bases at J, with 9 bases between. The CDR3 contains 13 residues. The germline CDR1 and CDR2 sequences are MDHEN and SYDVKM.

This rearrangement joins TRBV20-1 to TRBJ2-1, with D unresolved. The CDR3 runs to 11 residues. Germline CDR1 and CDR2: DFQATT and SNEGSKA (reference sequence). The V and J ends lost 6 bases and 3 bases respectively, with 6 bases between them. The CDR3 DNA sequence: TGCAGTGCCCCGGGCTACAATGAGCAGTTCTTC. It translates to CSAPGYNEQFF.

This clone was seen once. The chain recombines TRBV5-5 with TRBJ2-7, with 7 bases that match TRBD2. This CDR3 is built from 12 residues. The J segment lost 11 bases and the V segment lost 4 bases, leaving 9 bases of the junction unmatched. Germline assignment: CDR1 SGHKS and CDR2 YYEKEE (reference sequence). CDR3 region: CASSPIGGEEYF. In DNA form, the CDR3 reads TGTGCCAGCAGCCCCATTGGGGGGGAAGAGTACTTC. The full variable domain, completed using reference TRBV5-5 and TRBJ2-7, is DAGVTQSPTHLIKTRGQQVTLRCSPISGHKSVSWYQQVLGQGPQFIFQYYEKEERGRGNFPDRFSARQFPNYSSELNVNALLLGDSALYLCASSPIGGEEYFGPGTRLTVT.

The V gene is TRBV28, the J gene TRBJ2-1; 7 nucleotides align to TRBD1. Germline values: CDR1 MDHEN, CDR2 SYDVKM. V lost 8 bases and J lost 9; bases outside the gene matches: 1. The length of the CDR3 is 10 residues. CDR3 protein: CASGQVEQFF. CDR3 in DNA: TGTGCCAGCGGACAGGTTGAGCAGTTCTTC.

This clone occurred once. The chain combines TRBV6-2 or TRBV6-3 with TRBJ2-7, with 7 bases fitting TRBD2. Unmatched junction bases numbered 10, after V lost 2 bases and J lost 0 bases. CDR3 size: 17 residues. Germline values: CDR1 MNHEY, CDR2 SVGEGT. The chain's CDR3 is CASSYGAGARISYEQYF. For the CDR3, the DNA is TGTGCCAGCAGTTACGGGGCGGGAGCACGAATCTCCTACGAGCAGTACTTC.